This TCR beta chain is drawn from a study of PD-1 blockade in classical Hodgkin lymphoma (TCRdb year 2020). Regarding the complete study: Nivolumab dosing was 3 mg/kg intravenously every 2 weeks, continuing until either disease progression or unacceptable toxicity. To define a peripheral blood immune signature of response to PD-1 blockade in classical Hodgkin lymphoma, the study combined TCR beta sequencing with CyTOF. General study outcomes and caveats: Newly diagnosed patients were reported to have lower baseline TCR diversity than healthy donors, and relapsed/refractory patients were reported to have lower baseline TCR diversity still. Baseline diversity similar to that of newly diagnosed patients was observed in trial patients achieving complete response, whereas significantly lower diversity was observed in partial responders and progressors. Lower diversity was seen in patients whose nivolumab began less than 1 year after ASCT, and these patients were left out of later analyses so that immune reconstitution would not confound the results. The study covered only a single clinical trial cohort, and the causes of the repertoire differences, possibly disease activity or prior therapy, were still not defined. By C4D1, a significant rise was seen in CD4+ TCR diversity but not in CD8+ TCR diversity (p=0.0027 vs p=0.16), and the rise was most apparent among complete responders (p=0.02).

Genomic DNA was extracted with the Qiagen DNeasy kit from unsorted PBMCs and from negatively selected CD4+ and CD8+ fractions. TCR beta CDR3 regions were amplified by immunoSEQ multiplex PCR using primers annealing to V and J segments. A synthetic immune receptor repertoire was used to minimize amplification bias, and remaining bias was computationally removed after sequencing. Turning to the authors' computational methods: Custom Python scripts were used to quantify repertoire diversity as the Shannon entropy index. Unsorted, CD4+ and CD8+ repertoires were analyzed separately, except for combined analyses in which CD4+ and CD8+ sequences were merged in silico. A clone was considered expanded if an increase in frequency of at least 2-fold after treatment relative to C1D1 was found, and a pseudocount of 0.5 was applied to clones undetected at baseline. Clones with 0 or 1 copy at C1D1 were defined as singleton clones, while clones with 2 or more copies were defined as non-singleton clones. Clones expanded in unsorted samples were labelled as CD4+, CD8+ or unknown by matching protein sequences in sorted samples from the same patient. Wilcoxon tests on paired samples were used to test diversity changes from C1D1 to C4D1. The source is immuneACCESS, and TCRdb retained only in-frame sequences with V and J called. Part of the clones is not carried over; for the studies checked, unresolved V genes explain less than half of this, and the remainder is unexplained. For V, J and clone size, that table is used; D and trimming come from the DNA. This sample is represented by tens of thousands of clones; about 89% of them were singletons. Approximately 9.1% of the sample belongs to the ten largest clones.

With respect to this clone: Its binding antigen is unknown. The sample holds no much larger clone one base away, and base qualities are not on file.

The CDR3 runs 15 amino acids, cysteine and phenylalanine included. The sequence is cut down to CDR3 DNA, 45 bases in frame from base 1. A distance of 14 bases separates the germline ends of V and J, which lose 4 bases and 5 bases respectively. From a lookup of the germline V gene (reference sequence), CDR1 and CDR2 are LNHDA and SQIVND. What the time point label conveys for this sample: cycle 1 day 1 (C1D1), immediately before nivolumab initiation. Relapse after autologous stem cell transplantation had occurred in all trial patients, and cohorts A, B and C were distinguished by prior brentuximab vedotin exposure. The trial cohort comprised some 60 patients with relapsed/refractory classical Hodgkin lymphoma whose best overall responses were complete response, partial response or progressive disease. In the multi-cohort phase II CheckMate 205 trial, trial patients received single-agent nivolumab. An independent review committee assessed best overall response using the 2007 International Working Group response criteria. Trial PBMCs were collected immediately before nivolumab initiation (C1D1) and during therapy at cycle 2 day 1 and cycle 4 day 1. Peripheral blood was collected in 8 mL Vacutainer Cell Preparation Tubes, from which PBMCs were isolated by centrifugation and then cryopreserved.

The sequence came from a human donor with classical Hodgkin lymphoma. Sample: peripheral blood mononuclear cells (PBMCs), taken at baseline. The chain joins TRBV19 to TRBJ2-2; the D gene cannot be named for sure. The DNA sequence is TGTGCCAGTAGTAATTCAGATCTGTTAACCGGGGAGCTGTTTTTT. This encodes CASSNSDLLTGELFF. Beyond the CDR3, the reference TRBV19 and TRBJ2-2 genes provide the residues; the full variable domain reads: DGGITQSPKYLFRKEGQNVTLSCEQNLNHDAMYWYRQDPGQGLRLIYYSQIVNDFQKGDIAEGYSVSREKKESFPLTVTSAQKNPTAFYLCASSNSDLLTGELFFGEGSRLTVL.